Shown below are 27 T cell receptor beta chains from a single sample sequenced in a study of blood T cell repertoires in COVID-19. TCRdb keeps only in-frame clones here, not all; method: immunoSEQ multiplex PCR. Here the sample spans under 200,000 clones, roughly nine tenths being singletons. The specimen was peripheral blood. The receptors were gathered from a man aged 55 to 70 with active or convalescent COVID-19.

This sequence joins TRBV19 and TRBJ2-3; perhaps TRBD1 as D (6 bases). The V and J ends lost 4 bases and 2 bases respectively, with 7 bases between them. The CDR3 contains 13 residues. Germline CDR1 is LNHDA and CDR2 is SQIVND (reference sequence). CDR3 nucleotides: TGTGCCAGTAGTAGGACAGCCACAGATACGCAGTATTTT. This sequence encodes CASSRTATDTQYF.

Turning to this clone: The sample carries other DNA sequences with the same CDR3. V is TRBV3-1 (or the pseudogene TRBV3-2) and J is TRBJ2-7; D remains ambiguous. Between the trimmed V and J ends, which lost 5 bases and 2 bases, there was a span of 4 bases. This CDR3 is built from 11 residues. The V gene's germline CDR1 is LGHDT and CDR2 YNNKEL (reference sequence). The CDR3: CASSSTYEQYF. CDR3 in DNA: TGTGCCAGCAGCTCCACCTACGAGCAGTACTTC.

The rearrangement links TRBV29-1 to TRBJ1-2, with D possibly being TRBD1 (5 bases). The ends were cut back, 4 bases at V and 2 bases at J, with 11 bases in the middle. CDR3 length equals 13 residues. CDR1 is SQVTM, CDR2 ANQGSEA, per germline. For the CDR3, the DNA is TGCAGCGTTGGTGGAGGGGTCAACTATGGCTACACCTTC. Its protein is CSVGGGVNYGYTF.

This sequence joins TRBV7-9 and TRBJ1-1; D is ambiguous. V was clipped by 2 bases and J by 1 base, with 8 bases between them. The CDR3 extends over 14 amino acids. CDR1 is SEHNR and CDR2 is FQNEAQ in the germline V gene (reference sequence). Here the CDR3 reads CASSLQSGNTEAFF. CDR3 coding DNA: TGTGCCAGCAGCTTACAATCAGGGAACACTGAAGCTTTCTTT.

The rearrangement links TRBV5-5 to TRBJ2-3; TRBD2 matches 13 bases. The CDR3 has 16 residues. V lost 4 bases to trimming and J lost 3 bases; unmatched junction nucleotides: 5. Germline lookup yields CDR1 SGHKS and CDR2 YYEKEE (reference sequence). CDR3 nucleotide sequence: TGTGCCAGCAGCCCGACTAGCGGGGGGCGAACAGATACGCAGTATTTT. Translating gives CASSPTSGGRTDTQYF.

This chain connects TRBV18 to TRBJ2-1, with 8 bases lining up with TRBD1. The J segment lost 6 bases and the V segment lost 6 bases, leaving 4 bases of the junction unmatched. Germline lookup yields CDR1 KGHSH and CDR2 LQKENI. The CDR3 runs 13 residues. The CDR3 DNA sequence: TGTGCCAGCTCTTCAGGACAGGGCAATGAGCAGTTCTTC. Translated: CASSSGQGNEQFF.

CDR3 in DNA: TGTGCCAAGCACGGGGGGTTATCCCAGTACTTC. It codes for CAKHGGLSQYF. This chain links TRBV24-1 with TRBJ2-5; 7 bases are shared with TRBD2. Germline V gene data show CDR1 as KGHDR and CDR2 as SFDVKD. The CDR3 has 11 residues. Trimming cost V 11 bases and J 9 bases; bases outside gene matches: 8.

The chain links TRBV5-1 to TRBJ2-2, with D maybe TRBD2 (5 bases). CDR1 and CDR2 (germline): SGHRS, YFSETQ. The V end was cut by 2 bases, the J end by 1 base, with 15 bases between. The CDR3 has 17 residues. The CDR3 DNA reads as TGCGCCAGCAGCTTAGGACGTGGGAGTCAGAACACCGGGGAGCTGTTTTTT. Translating it yields CASSLGRGSQNTGELFF.

The V call is TRBV9, the J call TRBJ1-2; TRBD1 is a possible D gene (5 bases). CDR1 is SGDLS, CDR2 YYNGEE, per germline. The CDR3 covers 15 residues. Between the trimmed V and J ends, which lost 0 bases and 5 bases, there was a span of 14 bases. The CDR3 sequence: CASSVEAGTTYGYTF. The CDR3 DNA sequence: TGTGCCAGCAGCGTAGAGGCAGGGACTACTTATGGCTACACCTTC. The full variable domain, its missing parts supplied by reference TRBV9 and TRBJ1-2, is DSGVTQTPKHLITATGQRVTLRCSPRSGDLSVYWYQQSLDQGLQFLIQYYNGEERAKGNILERFSAQQFPDLHSELNLSSLELGDSALYFCASSVEAGTTYGYTFGSGTRLTVV.

The V and J genes are TRBV19 and TRBJ1-2; TRBD1 matches at 8 bases. In germline, CDR1 is LNHDA, CDR2 SQIVND (reference sequence). V shed 7 bases, J shed 7 bases, and the junction held 17 bases outside the gene matches. This CDR3 comprises 16 residues. The chain's CDR3 is CASTLSPRTGLGGYTF. The CDR3 coding sequence is TGTGCCAGTACCCTTTCCCCGAGGACAGGGCTTGGTGGCTACACCTTC.

The chain combines TRBV20-1 with TRBJ1-6; D is perhaps TRBD1 (6 bases). CDR1 is DFQATT and CDR2 is SNEGSKA in the germline V gene (reference sequence). V was cut by 6 bases and J by 15 bases, with 15 bases left in between. The length of the CDR3 is 11 residues. The CDR3 protein is CSAEQGPLLHF. The CDR3 DNA reads TGCAGTGCGGAACAGGGACCCCTCCTCCACTTT.

V and J are TRBV7-8 and TRBJ1-1; TRBD1 aligns across 8 bases. V shed 3 bases and J 6 bases; nucleotides not matched to a gene: 12. Germline-derived CDR1 and CDR2 are SGHVS and FQNEAQ. The length of the CDR3 is 16 residues. The CDR3 coding sequence is TGTGCCAGCAGCTTCGATCGGACAGGGTTGATAGCTGAAGCTTTCTTT. Translating gives CASSFDRTGLIAEAFF.

The V gene is TRBV15, the J gene TRBJ2-7, with 8 nucleotides matching TRBD2. CDR3 size: 18 residues. Germline loops: CDR1 LNHNV, CDR2 YYDKDF (reference sequence). The junction had 19 bases not matched to a gene; V was cut back by 4 bases and J by 5 bases. In nucleotides, the CDR3 is TGTGCCACCAGCAAAAGCCTCGCTACGAGCGGGGGTGGTGACGAGCAGTACTTC. Its protein product is CATSKSLATSGGGDEQYF.

The chain is built from TRBV12-3 or TRBV12-4 and TRBJ1-1; 7 nucleotides line up with TRBD1. V dropped 4 bases and J dropped 9; count of bases not matched to a gene: 8. This CDR3 region has 13 residues. CDR3 residues: CASSSRTGFKAFF. CDR3 in DNA: TGTGCCAGCAGTTCCCGGACAGGCTTCAAAGCTTTCTTT.

The genes are TRBV18 and TRBJ1-1; D is perhaps TRBD1 (6 bases). Germline V CDR1 and CDR2: KGHSH, LQKENI. Trimming stripped 6 bases from V and 1 base from J, with 12 bases between. The CDR3 consists of 14 residues. In DNA form, the CDR3 reads TGTGCCAGCTCGAGGGGGAGAAGGAACACTGAAGCTTTCTTT. Its protein product is CASSRGRRNTEAFF.

As regards this clone: Additional DNA sequences in this sample encode the identical CDR3. The rearrangement uses TRBV4-1 and TRBJ1-5, with 12 bases identical to TRBD1. V dropped 1 base and J dropped 6; count of bases not matched to a gene: 1. Germline V gives CDR1 MGHRA, CDR2 YSYEKL. This CDR3 is 15 amino acids long. CDR3 in amino acids: CASSQVGQGAQPQHF. CDR3 in DNA: TGCGCCAGCAGCCAAGTGGGACAGGGGGCTCAGCCCCAGCATTTT.

The chain links TRBV15 to TRBJ2-1; D is perhaps TRBD2 (6 bases). Looked up from germline, CDR1 is LNHNV and CDR2 is YYDKDF (reference sequence). The V and J ends lost 2 bases and 12 bases respectively, with 20 bases between them. The CDR3 extends over 15 amino acids. Here the CDR3 reads CATSRSNARLDWQFF. As DNA, the CDR3 is TGTGCCACCAGCAGATCTAACGCCCGACTAGATTGGCAGTTCTTC.

This clone was detected only once. The chain uses TRBV3-1 (or the pseudogene TRBV3-2) and TRBJ2-1, with 7 bases matching TRBD1. This CDR3 spans 12 amino acids. Per germline, CDR1 LGHDT and CDR2 YNNKEL (reference sequence). V gave up 4 bases and J gave up 12 bases; unmatched junction bases: 6. The CDR3 loop reads CASSLSGQTQFF. For the CDR3, the DNA is TGTGCCAGCAGCCTTTCGGGACAGACGCAGTTCTTC.

This clone came up a few times. The chain employs TRBV7-9 and TRBJ1-2; no clear D. This CDR3 comprises 17 residues. Germline CDR1 SEHNR, CDR2 FQNEAQ (reference sequence). Between the trimmed V and J ends, which lost 5 bases and 8 bases, there was a span of 27 bases. CDR3 sequence (DNA): TGTGCCAGCAGCCCCAATTCACTGACCCTCGATTCGGGGGGCTACACCTTC. This translates into CASSPNSLTLDSGGYTF.

The chain combines TRBV3-1 (or the pseudogene TRBV3-2) with TRBJ2-5; 13 bases fit TRBD2. The CDR3 extends over 16 amino acids. The V gene end was trimmed by 3 bases and the J gene end by 9 bases; junction bases not matched to a gene: 10. In germline, CDR1 is LGHDT, CDR2 YNNKEL (reference sequence). In DNA, the CDR3 is TGTGCCAGCAGCCAGAGGTTTGGGACTAGCGGGGTCGCCCAGTACTTC. Residues: CASSQRFGTSGVAQYF.

Points on this clone: Different DNA sequences within this sample yield the same CDR3. This chain links TRBV10-3 with TRBJ1-2, with 9 bases lining up with TRBD1. CDR1 and CDR2 from the germline V gene are ENHRY and SYGVKD. This CDR3 comprises 14 residues. V gave up 4 bases and J gave up 4 bases; unmatched junction bases: 4. The CDR3 loop reads CAISGGTGTYGYTF. CDR3 sequence (DNA): TGTGCCATCAGTGGGGGGACAGGGACCTATGGCTACACCTTC.

The chain joins TRBV6-5 to TRBJ1-4; no definite D call. Germline V lookup: CDR1 MNHEY, CDR2 SVGAGI. The CDR3 covers 15 residues. The V end lost 5 bases, the J end lost 4 bases, and 14 bases lay between the germline ends. The DNA of the CDR3 is TGTGCCAGCAGTCTCACCCGGACTCTTAATGAAAAACTGTTTTTT. Residues: CASSLTRTLNEKLFF.

This chain connects TRBV9 to TRBJ1-1; D possibly corresponds to TRBD1 (5 bases). Trimming took off 0 bases at V and 4 bases at J, with 10 bases between the two ends. This CDR3 comprises 14 residues. Germline CDR1 reads SGDLS; CDR2 reads YYNGEE. The CDR3 protein is CASSVVVGPTEAFF. As DNA, the CDR3 is TGTGCCAGCAGCGTAGTTGTGGGGCCCACTGAAGCTTTCTTT.

The chain combines TRBV5-1 with TRBJ2-5, with 10 positions matching TRBD1. The CDR3 is 18 residues long. After removal of 0 bases from V and 1 base from J, the junction contained 9 bases not matched to a gene. CDR1 and CDR2 (germline): SGHRS, YFSETQ. The CDR3 DNA is TGCGCCAGCAGCTTGGGGTTATCGGGACAGGGGAGCCAAGAGACCCAGTACTTC. Its protein product is CASSLGLSGQGSQETQYF.

The table lists this clone with a few counts. This chain joins TRBV2 and TRBJ1-4, with D uncertain. V was shortened by 7 bases and J by 8 bases, with 20 bases between the two germline ends. The germline gives CDR1 SNHLY, CDR2 FYNNEI. The CDR3 is 15 amino acids. CDR3 DNA sequence: TGTGCCAGCACCGAAGGTCTTCAAACGGGGGAAAAACTGTTTTTT. This gives the protein CASTEGLQTGEKLFF.

The rearrangement uses TRBV5-1 and TRBJ2-3; TRBD2 matches at 14 bases. Per the germline V gene, CDR1 is SGHRS and CDR2 is YFSETQ. The CDR3 is 16 residues long. J lost 6 bases, V lost 0 bases, and 3 bases had no gene match. The CDR3 bases are TGCGCCAGCAGCTTGGGACTAGCGGGGGGGAGCGATACGCAGTATTTT. Amino acids: CASSLGLAGGSDTQYF.

The chain joins TRBV11-2 to TRBJ1-1, with TRBD1 as a possible D gene (5 bases). This CDR3 is built from 14 residues. Trimming left V 6 bases short and J 5 bases short, with 16 bases between. Germline V gene sequence: CDR1 SGHAT, CDR2 FQNNGV. The chain's CDR3 is CASSSPDRRTEAFF. CDR3 DNA sequence: TGTGCCAGCAGTTCTCCCGACAGAAGAACTGAAGCTTTCTTT.